The 9 T cell receptor beta chains below come from one sample, sequenced in a study of radiotherapy plus CTLA-4 blockade in lung cancer. Generated by immunoSEQ multiplex PCR, the TCRdb table keeps only in-frame clones and is missing some. This sample carries roughly 77,000 clones, less than 85% of them seen once, and the ten largest clones take more than 7.5%. The sample consisted of peripheral blood, taken from a patient treated with radiotherapy plus ipilimumab. The receptors derive from a human donor with non-small cell lung cancer whose response to radiotherapy plus ipilimumab could not be evaluated.

The V and J genes are TRBV7-9 and TRBJ2-2, with D perhaps matching TRBD2 (6 bases). Germline CDR1 and CDR2: SEHNR and FQNEAQ (reference sequence). The V and J ends lost 2 bases and 3 bases respectively, with 19 bases between them. The CDR3 has 18 amino acids. The CDR3 bases are TGTGCCAGCAGCTTAAGGTGGCGGGGCAGGGTCGACACCGGGGAGCTGTTTTTT. Amino acids: CASSLRWRGRVDTGELFF.

The table lists this clone with a few counts. V is TRBV18 and J is TRBJ2-3; a weak D match, TRBD2 (5 bases). The CDR3 sequence is 14 residues long. Trimming pared 2 bases from V and 6 bases from J, leaving 12 bases between. The germline gives CDR1 KGHSH, CDR2 LQKENI. CDR3 sequence: CASSPYGGRDTQYF. CDR3 nucleotides: TGTGCCAGCTCACCATACGGAGGCAGGGATACGCAGTATTTT.

The gene calls are TRBV5-1 and TRBJ2-2, with 11 nucleotides matching TRBD2. With 0 bases clipped from V and 2 bases from J, the junction kept 9 bases outside the gene matches. CDR1 is SGHRS and CDR2 is YFSETQ in the germline V gene. The CDR3 runs 19 residues. The CDR3 loop reads CASSLGASGGTLNTGELFF. The CDR3 DNA follows: TGCGCCAGCAGCTTGGGAGCTAGCGGGGGGACACTAAACACCGGGGAGCTGTTTTTT.

The gene calls are TRBV28 and TRBJ2-3; TRBD2 might be the D (5 bases). This CDR3 comprises 16 residues. The V end lost 5 bases, the J end lost 0 bases, and 15 bases lay between the germline ends. The germline CDR1 and CDR2 sequences are MDHEN and SYDVKM. Here the CDR3 DNA reads TGTGCCAGCAGTCTCCCCAGCGGCGTGAGCACAGATACGCAGTATTTT. Translation gives CASSLPSGVSTDTQYF.

The table lists this clone with a count of one. The chain uses TRBV5-8 and TRBJ1-5, with unresolved D. This CDR3 has 14 residues. The germline V gene encodes CDR1 SGHTS and CDR2 YDEGEE. The ends were cut back, 1 base at V and 1 base at J, with 6 bases in the middle. Here the CDR3 reads CASSLPGSNQPQHF. Written as DNA, the CDR3 is TGTGCCAGCAGCTTGCCAGGAAGCAATCAGCCCCAGCATTTT. The full variable domain, in which reference TRBV5-8 and TRBJ1-5 provide the parts outside the CDR3, is EAGVTQSPTHLIKTRGQQATLRCSPISGHTSVYWYQQALGLGLQFLLWYDEGEERNRGNFPPRFSGRQFPNYSSELNVNALELEDSALYLCASSLPGSNQPQHFGDGTRLSIL.

This chain joins TRBV28 and TRBJ1-5, with TRBD1 matching 8 bases. Germline CDR1 MDHEN, CDR2 SYDVKM. This CDR3 has 14 amino acids. With V trimmed by 5 bases and J by 4 bases, 4 bases remained unmatched. CDR3 nucleotides: TGTGCCAGCAGTACTACAGGGGGTAATCAGCCCCAGCATTTT. It translates to CASSTTGGNQPQHF.

Concerning this clone: A read error may produce the germline difference seen at one junction end. This chain links TRBV23-1 with TRBJ2-6, with a weak D call TRBD1 (5 bases). TRBV23-1 carries the ORF label, with uncertain function. The CDR3 length is 19 residues. This chain's CDR3 is CASSESDGQGRSEANVLTF. The CDR3 DNA sequence: TGCGCCAGCAGCGAAAGCGACGGGCAGGGCCGTTCTGAGGCCAACGTCCTGACTTTC.

The V call is TRBV4-1, the J call TRBJ1-2; D remains ambiguous. V gave up 4 bases and J gave up 8 bases, with 8 bases separating them. In germline, CDR1 is MGHRA, CDR2 YSYEKL. The CDR3 totals 11 residues. CDR3 region: CASSRNRGYTF. CDR3 bases: TGCGCCAGCAGCCGTAACCGGGGCTACACCTTC.

This clone was seen a few times. The CDR3 protein is CASSNPTGVVDNTEAFF. The DNA for the CDR3 is TGTGCCAGCAGCAACCCGACAGGGGTGGTTGATAACACTGAAGCTTTCTTT. The chain links TRBV28 to TRBJ1-1; 8 nucleotides align to TRBD1. Germline CDR1 is MDHEN and CDR2 is SYDVKM. This CDR3 is built from 17 residues. The junction had 14 bases not matched to a gene; V was cut back by 6 bases and J by 2 bases.